Following are 29 T cell receptor beta chains from one sample sequenced in a study of beta chain features in type 1 diabetes. Study-level results: Significant though moderate, a shortening of TCRB CDR3s appeared in all four CD4+ subsets of Type 1 diabetes patients.

These receptors have no known antigen. The whole isolated RNA underwent reverse transcription, so sequencing captured expressed TCRB transcripts. The method was immunoSEQ multiplex PCR; TCRdb's version includes in-frame clones alone and lacks a portion of them. This table holds hundreds of thousands of clones, 10% to 15% found once. Sequencing input: naive CD4+ T cells from blood. The receptors were gathered from a young man with type 1 diabetes.

In its sample, this clone was seen a few times. This chain connects TRBV20-1 to TRBJ2-3, with a possible D match to TRBD2 (6 bases). V was clipped by 8 bases and J by 7 bases, with 10 bases between them. This CDR3 is built from 10 residues. Germline loops: CDR1 DFQATT, CDR2 SNEGSKA (reference sequence). This CDR3 reads CSPEGHTQYF. The DNA for the CDR3 is TGCAGTCCGGAGGGACATACGCAGTATTTT.

This clone has just a few counts. The chain recombines TRBV28 with TRBJ2-7, with 13 bases fitting TRBD2. CDR1 and CDR2 (germline): MDHEN, SYDVKM. The CDR3 length is 16 residues. Trimming took 5 bases from V and 4 from J; bases not matched to a gene: 8. CDR3 sequence (DNA): TGTGCCAGCAGTCCCGGGACTAGCGGGGCGATGTACGAGCAGTACTTC. This translates into CASSPGTSGAMYEQYF.

The chain carries TRBV20-1 and TRBJ1-1, with D hard to call. Trimming shortened V by 5 bases and J by 6 bases, and 10 bases separated the two germline ends. The CDR3 runs 11 residues. The germline CDR1 and CDR2 sequences are DFQATT and SNEGSKA (reference sequence). The chain's CDR3 is CSAGREAEAFF. The CDR3 DNA is TGCAGTGCTGGCCGGGAGGCTGAAGCTTTCTTT.

The rearrangement links TRBV6-6 to TRBJ2-3; D may be TRBD1 or TRBD2 (6 bases each). The CDR3 is made up of 15 amino acids. Trimming took 5 bases from V and 0 from J, leaving 12 bases between them. Germline assignment: CDR1 MNHNY and CDR2 SVGAGI (reference sequence). The CDR3 DNA reads as TGTGCCAGCAGTCCTGGGGGGCCTAGCACAGATACGCAGTATTTT. Translated, it gives CASSPGGPSTDTQYF.

This clone was seen only a few times. The V and J genes are TRBV28 and TRBJ2-3; 10 bases are a match to TRBD2. The germline gives CDR1 MDHEN, CDR2 SYDVKM. With V trimmed by 5 bases and J by 1 base, 6 bases remained unmatched. The CDR3 length is 16 residues. The chain's CDR3 is CASSQSGTSGTDTQYF. The CDR3 region has the DNA TGTGCCAGCAGTCAATCCGGGACTAGCGGCACAGATACGCAGTATTTT.

The chain combines TRBV7-2 with TRBJ1-5; a possible D gene is TRBD1 (5 bases). The ends were cut back, 3 bases at V and 6 bases at J, with 9 bases in the middle. CDR3 length: 13 residues. Germline V lookup: CDR1 SGHTA, CDR2 FQGNSA. CDR3 region: CASSFWGPQPQHF. Here the CDR3 DNA reads TGTGCCAGCAGCTTTTGGGGCCCTCAGCCCCAGCATTTT. Full variable domain (missing parts from reference TRBV7-2 and TRBJ1-5): GAGVSQSPSNKVTEKGKDVELRCDPISGHTALYWYRQSLGQGLEFLIYFQGNSAPDKSGLPSDRFSAERTGGSVSTLTIQRTQQEDSAVYLCASSFWGPQPQHFGDGTRLSIL.

In this sample, this clone turned up a few times. This chain uses TRBV29-1 with TRBJ1-2; 10 bases map to TRBD1. CDR3 length equals 16 residues. J was trimmed by 4 bases and V by 3 bases; bases with no gene match: 11. Germline V CDR1 and CDR2: SQVTM, ANQGSEA. The CDR3 coding sequence is TGCAGCGTTGACCCGGGACAGGGGTTATTCGGCTATGGCTACACCTTC. As protein: CSVDPGQGLFGYGYTF.

V gene TRBV7-9 combines with J gene TRBJ2-1, with D uncertain. The CDR3 is 11 amino acids. Looked up from germline, CDR1 is SEHNR and CDR2 is FQNEAQ (reference sequence). The V and J ends lost 1 base and 9 bases respectively, with 4 bases between them. The CDR3 coding sequence is TGTGCCAGCAGCTTAGACGGTGAGCAGTTCTTC. Residues: CASSLDGEQFF.

The chain joins TRBV6-5 to TRBJ1-4, with D uncertain. The V gene's germline CDR1 is MNHEY and CDR2 SVGAGI. The germline V and J ends were trimmed by 2 bases and 7 bases, with 11 bases remaining between them. The CDR3 contains 14 residues. The CDR3 nucleotides are TGTGCCAGCAGTTACAGTGTTTTCACTGAAAAACTGTTTTTT. Its translation: CASSYSVFTEKLFF.

This clone was detected a few times. The chain combines TRBV10-3 with TRBJ2-7, with D possibly being TRBD2 (5 bases). Germline values: CDR1 ENHRY, CDR2 SYGVKD. The CDR3 extends over 15 amino acids. Trimming removed 0 bases from V and 0 bases from J, with 9 bases in between. CDR3 bases: TGTGCCATCAGTGAGTCTAGGACTGTCTCCTACGAGCAGTACTTC. Translation gives CAISESRTVSYEQYF.

The table lists this clone with a few counts. This chain links TRBV4-2 with TRBJ1-3, with D unresolved. In germline, CDR1 is LGHNA, CDR2 YNFKEQ. V was pared by 3 bases and J by 8 bases, with 8 bases between. The CDR3 extends over 12 amino acids. This chain's CDR3 is CASSQNGDTIYF. CDR3 nucleotides: TGTGCCAGCAGCCAGAACGGCGACACCATATATTTT.

This clone has just a few counts. The chain joins TRBV6-5 to TRBJ2-3; 7 bases line up with TRBD2. The CDR3 consists of 14 residues. V lost 7 bases to trimming and J lost 4 bases; unmatched junction nucleotides: 8. From germline, CDR1 is MNHEY and CDR2 SVGAGI. In nucleotides, the CDR3 is TGTGCCAGCACCGCAACTAGCGCCTCAGATACGCAGTATTTT. It specifies CASTATSASDTQYF.

The chain is built from TRBV30 and TRBJ1-6; D gene unclear. Trimming took 4 bases from V and 11 from J, leaving 15 bases between them. CDR3 size: 13 residues. Germline CDR1 and CDR2: GTSNPN and SVGIG (reference sequence). The CDR3 DNA follows: TGTGCCTGGAAAAGTACACACGGGCCACCCCTCCACTTT. This translates into CAWKSTHGPPLHF. Combining the CDR3 with reference TRBV30 and TRBJ1-6 gives the whole variable domain SQTIHQWPATLVQPVGSPLSLECTVEGTSNPNLYWYRQAAGRGLQLLFYSVGIGQISSEVPQNLSASRPQDRQFILSSKKLLLSDSGFYLCAWKSTHGPPLHFGNGTRLTVT.

The CDR3 reads CASTEYSGANVLTF. Written as DNA, the CDR3 is TGTGCCAGCACTGAGTACTCTGGGGCCAACGTCCTGACTTTC. This chain links TRBV2 with TRBJ2-6; unclear D gene. Deletions cut 7 bases from V and 0 bases from J, with 7 bases between. This CDR3 is built from 14 residues. Germline CDR1 and CDR2: SNHLY and FYNNEI.

This chain uses TRBV30 with TRBJ2-5; D possibly corresponds to TRBD2 (6 bases). The CDR3 length is 14 residues. Germline-derived CDR1 and CDR2 are GTSNPN and SVGIG (reference sequence). The V and J ends lost 2 bases and 1 base respectively, with 11 bases between them. The CDR3 here is CAWSLAGPQETQYF. The DNA of the CDR3 is TGTGCCTGGAGTCTGGCGGGACCCCAAGAGACCCAGTACTTC.

The V call is TRBV9, the J call TRBJ2-7, with unresolved D. There are 14 residues in the CDR3. The V end lost 0 bases, the J end lost 2 bases, and 9 bases lay between the germline ends. Germline V gives CDR1 SGDLS, CDR2 YYNGEE. The CDR3 is CASSVEYGPYEQYF. DNA of the CDR3: TGTGCCAGCAGCGTAGAATACGGACCCTACGAGCAGTACTTC.

The sample holds a few counts of this clone. The V call is TRBV6-6, the J call TRBJ1-5; 7 bases are a match to TRBD1. The CDR3 runs to 14 residues. Per the germline V gene, CDR1 is MNHNY and CDR2 is SVGAGI (reference sequence). The ends lost 7 bases at V and 0 bases at J; junction bases unmatched: 3. CDR3 DNA: TGTGCCAGCAATACAGGGGTTAGCAATCAGCCCCAGCATTTT. This gives the protein CASNTGVSNQPQHF.

This clone came up a few times. This chain joins TRBV6-1 and TRBJ2-2; possibly TRBD1 for D (6 bases). The CDR3 totals 15 residues. V lost 5 bases to trimming and J lost 0 bases, with 10 bases between them. In germline, CDR1 is MNHNS, CDR2 SASEGT. Here the CDR3 DNA reads TGTGCCAGCAGTCCCCGGACAGCGAACACCGGGGAGCTGTTTTTT. Translated: CASSPRTANTGELFF.

The CDR3 is CASSLVGWRDPTSGTNTGYEQYF. CDR3 nucleotides: TGCGCCAGCAGCTTGGTCGGTTGGCGGGACCCCACCAGCGGGACCAACACTGGGTACGAGCAGTACTTC. The chain uses TRBV5-1 and TRBJ2-7; the match to TRBD2 covers 7 bases. The CDR3 contains 23 residues. The V segment lost 0 bases and the J segment 4 bases; nucleotides outside the gene matches: 31. Looked up from germline, CDR1 is SGHRS and CDR2 is YFSETQ.

The sample holds a few counts of this clone. Its ends do not fully match the called genes, so a read error is possible. This chain connects TRBV7-7 to TRBJ2-5; weak D call: TRBD1 (7 bases). There are 15 residues in the CDR3. Germline CDR1 SSHAT, CDR2 FNYEAQ (reference sequence). The CDR3 bases are TGTGCTAGCAGCCCTACCCGTCAGGGGGGAGAGACCCAGTACTTC. It encodes CASSPTRQGGETQYF.

This clone was counted between two and nine times. The chain recombines TRBV5-4 with TRBJ1-1, with D hard to call. Germline V gene data show CDR1 as SGHNT and CDR2 as YYREEE (reference sequence). The CDR3 runs 14 residues. The V and J ends lost 0 bases and 7 bases respectively, with 13 bases between them. DNA of the CDR3: TGTGCCAGCAGCTTGGGCGGTCTGCAGAGTGAAGCTTTCTTT. Its translation is CASSLGGLQSEAFF.

This rearrangement joins TRBV30 to TRBJ1-1; TRBD1 agrees at 7 bases. The CDR3 totals 10 residues. V lost 8 bases, J lost 8 bases, and 5 bases stayed unmatched. Per germline, CDR1 GTSNPN and CDR2 SVGIG (reference sequence). The CDR3 bases are TGTGCCAGCCAACAGGGGGAAGCTTTCTTT. Its protein is CASQQGEAFF.

The rearrangement links TRBV15 to TRBJ2-7; D is unresolved. The CDR3 extends over 14 amino acids. The ends were cut back, 0 bases at V and 5 bases at J, with 11 bases in the middle. The germline V gene has CDR1 LNHNV and CDR2 YYDKDF (reference sequence). CDR3 bases: TGTGCCACCAGCAGAGATCGGGCCCCCGACGAGCAGTACTTC. This gives the protein CATSRDRAPDEQYF.

This clone was counted a few times. The gene calls are TRBV7-6 and TRBJ1-6, with 7 positions matching TRBD1. The V gene end was trimmed by 6 bases and the J gene end by 7 bases; junction bases not matched to a gene: 3. Germline loops: CDR1 SGHVS, CDR2 FNYEAQ. This CDR3 spans 13 amino acids. CDR3 DNA sequence: TGTGCCAGCAGTACGACAGGGAATTCACCCCTCCACTTT. The encoded protein is CASSTTGNSPLHF.

The chain links TRBV19 to TRBJ1-5, with unresolved D. V shed 7 bases and J shed 4 bases, with 14 bases lying between them. The length of the CDR3 is 14 residues. Germline lookup yields CDR1 LNHDA and CDR2 SQIVND (reference sequence). CDR3 bases: TGTGCCAGTACCCCCCCCGGGCTAAATCAGCCCCAGCATTTT. It encodes CASTPPGLNQPQHF.

This clone was found a few times. The chain combines TRBV18 with TRBJ1-6; D remains unclear. In germline, CDR1 is KGHSH, CDR2 LQKENI. The CDR3 totals 14 residues. V lost 2 bases, J lost 10 bases, and 12 bases lay in between. The CDR3: CASSPEGGVSPLHF. CDR3 sequence (DNA): TGTGCCAGCTCACCAGAGGGCGGTGTGTCACCCCTCCACTTT.

There are a few counts of this clone. The chain carries TRBV30 and TRBJ1-2; possibly TRBD1 for D (5 bases). V was cut by 1 base and J by 3 bases, with 15 bases left in between. Germline V lookup: CDR1 GTSNPN, CDR2 SVGIG (reference sequence). This CDR3 region has 15 residues. The CDR3 loop is CAWSAASGFDYGYTF. The CDR3 DNA reads TGTGCCTGGAGTGCAGCCTCAGGGTTCGACTATGGCTACACCTTC.

This clone has just a few counts. The chain employs TRBV7-9 and TRBJ2-3; 10 bases are a match to TRBD2. The trim removed 3 bases at V and 0 bases at J, leaving 9 bases unmatched. Germline CDR1 reads SEHNR; CDR2 reads FQNEAQ (reference sequence). This CDR3 is built from 18 residues. Here the CDR3 DNA reads TGTGCCAGCAGCTTCGTTTCGACTAGCGGGCTAAGCACAGATACGCAGTATTTT. It translates to CASSFVSTSGLSTDTQYF.

This clone has only a few counts. V and J are TRBV29-1 and TRBJ2-2, with D unresolved. V was shortened by 6 bases and J by 6 bases, with 8 bases between the two germline ends. This CDR3 is 11 amino acids long. Germline CDR1 SQVTM, CDR2 ANQGSEA. The CDR3 DNA sequence: TGCAGCGTGAAACCCGCCGGGGAGCTGTTTTTT. Protein: CSVKPAGELFF.